Sequencing of this T cell receptor beta chain was carried out in a study of Ad26.COV2.S vaccination and SARS-CoV-2 variants (dated by TCRdb to the early 2020s). Broadly, across the study: Vaccine-arm donors came from COV1001, a multicentre, randomized, double-blind, placebo-controlled phase I-IIa trial of Ad26.COV2.S in healthy adults. Ad26.COV2.S was administered intramuscularly at a dose of 5x10^10 or 1x10^11 viral particles, either as one shot or as two shots given 56 days apart. TCRbeta repertoire sequencing served as the tool for gauging how specific and how broad the SARS-CoV-2-reactive T cell receptors were following Ad26.COV2.S vaccination. A total of approximately 30 samples were included in the TCR-sequenced set, comprising around 19 Ad26.COV2.S vaccine recipients, 5 placebo recipients and 8 SARS-CoV-2 convalescent individuals. Trial participants were randomized into five groups of five, in which low-dose or high-dose Ad26.COV2.S was given once or twice, or placebo was given on both occasions. Investigators did not know the trial group allocation while performing experiments and assessing outcomes.

Note on this clone: Its antigen is unknown. No quality values exist for individual bases; no much larger clone is one base distant.

The CDR3 sequence holds 14 residues, the cysteine and phenylalanine included. Of the read, only the CDR3 DNA is kept; its 42 bases are in frame from base 1. Taken from the germline V gene, the CDR1 and CDR2 loops are SGHTA and FQGTGA. V and J are trimmed by 5 bases and 4 bases, and the gene matches miss 3 bases of the junction. The treatment or condition label, as the study defines it: 15 to 20 received Ad26.COV2.S at low or high dose, single or two shots; roughly five received placebo; per-sample allocation not given. For vaccine and placebo recipients, the sequenced repertoires came from samples collected on day 63 after the first injection. In Cohort 1b, around 23 adults aged 18-55 years were enrolled at a single site in Boston, USA, between 29 July and 7 August 2020. Ad26.COV2.S consisted of a replication-incompetent adenovirus type 26 vector by which a prefusion-stabilized SARS-CoV-2 spike protein from the original Wuhan strain was expressed.

General study outcomes and caveats: Non-spike TCR breadth was comparable between vaccine and placebo recipients, consistent with the vaccine containing only spike. According to the authors, total T cell responses may have been underestimated by the TCR breadth and depth analyses. Substantial breadth of spike-specific CD8+ and CD4+ T cell responses was reported after vaccination. Spike-specific TCR breadth was higher in Ad26.COV2.S recipients than in placebo recipients (P = 0.0014). Comparing responses between vaccine doses or regimens was not something the study was powered to do.

The immunoSEQ Assay was the method used to sequence TCRbeta CDR3 regions. After extraction, genomic DNA underwent amplification by bias-controlled multiplex PCR, followed by high-throughput sequencing. The paper's data handling went like this. Collapsing and filtering of sequences were performed to quantify the absolute abundance of each unique TCRbeta CDR3 region. T cell fraction was estimated by normalizing TCRbeta template counts to usable DNA, which was measured by amplifying reference genes present in all nucleated cells. Repertoire TCRs were annotated as SARS-CoV-2-specific by exact matching of V gene, CDR3 amino acid sequence and J gene to a known reactive TCR set. MIRA supplied the reference SARS-CoV-2 TCR set, which was filtered for enrichment in COVID-19-positive ImmuneCODE repertoires so that public or cross-reactive TCRs were removed. Using the MIRA antigens, annotated TCRs were further analysed by specific ORF or by position within an ORF. Depth was the summed frequency of annotated unique rearrangements, while breadth was defined as annotated unique rearrangements over total unique productive rearrangements. Group comparisons of TCR breadth used two-sided Wilcoxon rank-sum tests. Held by TCRdb, this immuneACCESS table contains in-frame sequences only and omits some clones. Under half of the omission traces to an unresolved V gene where checked; the cause of the rest is unknown. The V and J calls and the clone size are those of that table, but D and trimming were determined from the DNA. Present in this sample are roughly 350,000 clones, about 87% of which were seen just once. The top ten hold around 6.1% of the sample.

The clonotype originates from a person between 18 and 65 years old who received the Ad26.COV2.S COVID-19 vaccine or a placebo. The chain uses TRBV7-3 and TRBJ2-1; a stretch of 9 junction bases matches TRBD2. The specimen comprised peripheral blood, sampled in a trial of Ad26.COV2.S vaccine versus placebo. The bases read TGTGCCAGCAGCAATAGCGGGAGATACAATGAGCAGTTCTTC. Translated, it gives CASSNSGRYNEQFF.